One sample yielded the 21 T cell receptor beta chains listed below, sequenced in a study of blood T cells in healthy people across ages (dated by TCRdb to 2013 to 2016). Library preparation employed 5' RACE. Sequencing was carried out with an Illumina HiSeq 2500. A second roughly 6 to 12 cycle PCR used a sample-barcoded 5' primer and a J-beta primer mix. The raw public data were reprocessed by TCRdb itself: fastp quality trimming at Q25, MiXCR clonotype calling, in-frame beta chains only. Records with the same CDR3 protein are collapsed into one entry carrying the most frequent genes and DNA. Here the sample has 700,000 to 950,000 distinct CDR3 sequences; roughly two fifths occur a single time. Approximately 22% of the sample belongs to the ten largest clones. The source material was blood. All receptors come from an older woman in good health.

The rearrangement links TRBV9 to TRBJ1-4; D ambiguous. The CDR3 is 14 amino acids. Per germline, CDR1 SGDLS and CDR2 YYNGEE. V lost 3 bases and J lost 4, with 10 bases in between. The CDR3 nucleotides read TGTGCCAGCAGCGAACTAGAGAGTAATGAAAAACTGTTTTTT. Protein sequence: CASSELESNEKLFF.

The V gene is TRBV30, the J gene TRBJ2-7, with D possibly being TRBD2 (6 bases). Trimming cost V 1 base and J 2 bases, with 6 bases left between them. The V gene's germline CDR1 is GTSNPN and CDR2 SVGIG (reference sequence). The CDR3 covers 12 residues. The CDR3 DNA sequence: TGTGCCTGGAGTGGGACTACCTACGAGCAGTACTTC. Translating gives CAWSGTTYEQYF.

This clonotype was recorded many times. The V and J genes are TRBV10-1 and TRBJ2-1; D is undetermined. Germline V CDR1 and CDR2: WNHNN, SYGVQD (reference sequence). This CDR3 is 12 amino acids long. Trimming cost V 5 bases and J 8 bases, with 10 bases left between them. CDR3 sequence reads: CASSFSGDEQFF. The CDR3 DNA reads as TGCGCCAGCAGTTTTTCAGGCGATGAGCAGTTCTTC.

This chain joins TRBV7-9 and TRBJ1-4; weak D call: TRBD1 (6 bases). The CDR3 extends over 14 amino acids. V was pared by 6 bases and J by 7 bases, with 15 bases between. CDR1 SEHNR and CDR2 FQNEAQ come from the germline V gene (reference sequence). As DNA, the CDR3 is TGTGCCAGCAGGCGTACAGGGTACGGTGAAAAACTGTTTTTT. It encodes CASRRTGYGEKLFF. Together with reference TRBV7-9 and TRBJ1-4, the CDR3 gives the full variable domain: DTGVSQNPRHKITKRGQNVTFRCDPISEHNRLYWYRQTLGQGPEFLTYFQNEAQLEKSRLLSDRFSAERPKGSFSTLEIQRTEQGDSAMYLCASRRTGYGEKLFFGSGTQLSVL.

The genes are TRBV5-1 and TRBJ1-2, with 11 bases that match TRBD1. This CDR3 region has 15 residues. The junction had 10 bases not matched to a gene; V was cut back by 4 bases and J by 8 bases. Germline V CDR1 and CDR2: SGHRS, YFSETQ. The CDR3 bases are TGCGCCAGCAGCGAAGGACAGGGGGCGCGAAGAGGCTACACCTTC. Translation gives CASSEGQGARRGYTF.

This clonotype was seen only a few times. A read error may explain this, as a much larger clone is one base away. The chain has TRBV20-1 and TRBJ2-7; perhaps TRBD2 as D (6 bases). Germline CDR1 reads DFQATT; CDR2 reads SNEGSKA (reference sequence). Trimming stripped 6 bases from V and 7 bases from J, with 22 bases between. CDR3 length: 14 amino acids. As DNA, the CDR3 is TGCAGTGCGGAAAGGGAGGCGGGCTACAATGAGCAGTACTTC. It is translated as CSAEREAGYNEQYF.

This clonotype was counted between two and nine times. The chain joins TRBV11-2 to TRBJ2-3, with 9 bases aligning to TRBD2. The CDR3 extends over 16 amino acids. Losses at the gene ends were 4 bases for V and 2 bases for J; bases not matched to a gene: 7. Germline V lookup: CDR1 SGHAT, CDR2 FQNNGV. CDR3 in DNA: TGTGCCAGCAGCTCCGCGGGAGGGGGTGTCACAGATACGCAGTATTTT. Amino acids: CASSSAGGGVTDTQYF.

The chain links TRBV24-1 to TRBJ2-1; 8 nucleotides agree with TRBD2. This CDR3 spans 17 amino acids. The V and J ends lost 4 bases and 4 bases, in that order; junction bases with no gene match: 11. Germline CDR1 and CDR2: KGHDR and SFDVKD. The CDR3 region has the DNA TGTGCCACCAGTGACTCCAGCGGGGGATCGAGATACAATGAGCAGTTCTTC. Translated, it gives CATSDSSGGSRYNEQFF.

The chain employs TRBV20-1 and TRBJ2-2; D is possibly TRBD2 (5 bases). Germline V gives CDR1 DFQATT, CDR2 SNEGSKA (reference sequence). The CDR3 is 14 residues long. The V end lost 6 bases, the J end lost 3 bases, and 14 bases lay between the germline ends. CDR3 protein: CSALLGLDTGELFF. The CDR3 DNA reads TGCAGTGCACTTCTAGGACTGGACACCGGGGAGCTGTTTTTT.

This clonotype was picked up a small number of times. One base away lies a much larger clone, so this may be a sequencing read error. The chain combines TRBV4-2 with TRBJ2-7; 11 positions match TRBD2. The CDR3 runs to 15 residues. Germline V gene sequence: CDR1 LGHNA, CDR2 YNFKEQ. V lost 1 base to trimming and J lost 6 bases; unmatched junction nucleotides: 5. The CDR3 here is CASSQGVGTSGEQYF. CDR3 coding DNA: TGTGCCAGCAGCCAAGGCGTGGGGACTAGCGGCGAGCAGTACTTC.

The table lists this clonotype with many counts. The CDR3 sequence is CSVSDRNTEAFF. CDR3 sequence (DNA): TGCAGCGTTTCTGACAGGAACACTGAAGCTTTCTTT. The chain employs TRBV29-1 and TRBJ1-1; TRBD1 might be the D (5 bases). V lost 5 bases and J 1 base, leaving 8 bases between the germline ends. The CDR3 covers 12 residues. Germline CDR1 and CDR2: SQVTM and ANQGSEA.

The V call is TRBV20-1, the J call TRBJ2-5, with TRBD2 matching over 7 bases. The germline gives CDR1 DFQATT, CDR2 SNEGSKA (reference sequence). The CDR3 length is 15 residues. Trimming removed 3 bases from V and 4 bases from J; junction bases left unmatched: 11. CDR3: CSASKGLGGRETQYF. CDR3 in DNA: TGCAGTGCTAGTAAAGGACTAGGCGGAAGAGAGACCCAGTACTTC.

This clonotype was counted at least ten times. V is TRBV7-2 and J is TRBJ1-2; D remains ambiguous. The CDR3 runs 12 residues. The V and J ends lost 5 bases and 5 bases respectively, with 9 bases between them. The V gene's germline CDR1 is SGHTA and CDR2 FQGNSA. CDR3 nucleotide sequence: TGTGCCAGCAGCCGCGACGGTTATGGCTACACCTTC. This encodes CASSRDGYGYTF. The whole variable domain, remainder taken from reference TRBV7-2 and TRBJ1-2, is GAGVSQSPSNKVTEKGKDVELRCDPISGHTALYWYRQSLGQGLEFLIYFQGNSAPDKSGLPSDRFSAERTGGSVSTLTIQRTQQEDSAVYLCASSRDGYGYTFGSGTRLTVV.

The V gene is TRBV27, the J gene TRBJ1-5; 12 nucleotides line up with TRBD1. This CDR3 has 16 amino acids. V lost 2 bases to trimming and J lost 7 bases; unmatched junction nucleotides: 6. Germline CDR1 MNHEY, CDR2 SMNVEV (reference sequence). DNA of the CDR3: TGTGCCAGCAGTTTAAGTGGGACAGGGGGCGGGCAGCCCCAGCATTTT. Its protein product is CASSLSGTGGGQPQHF.

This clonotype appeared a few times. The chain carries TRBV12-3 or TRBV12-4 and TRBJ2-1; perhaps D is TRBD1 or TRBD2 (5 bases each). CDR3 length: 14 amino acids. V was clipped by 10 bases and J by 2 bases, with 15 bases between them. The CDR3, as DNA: TGTGCCACCCAAACCGGGGCGACCTACAATGAGCAGTTCTTC. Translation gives CATQTGATYNEQFF.

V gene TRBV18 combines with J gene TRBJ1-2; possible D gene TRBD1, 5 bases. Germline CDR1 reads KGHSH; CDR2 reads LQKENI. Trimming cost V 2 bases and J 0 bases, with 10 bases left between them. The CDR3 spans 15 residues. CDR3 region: CASSPSGEANYGYTF. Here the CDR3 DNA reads TGTGCCAGCTCACCATCGGGGGAAGCTAACTATGGCTACACCTTC.

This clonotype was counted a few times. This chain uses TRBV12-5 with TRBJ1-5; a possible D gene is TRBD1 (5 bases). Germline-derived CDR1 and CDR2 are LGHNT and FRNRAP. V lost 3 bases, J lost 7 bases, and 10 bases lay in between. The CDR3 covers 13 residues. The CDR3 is CASGFSGRQPQHF. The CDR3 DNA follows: TGTGCTAGTGGTTTCTCAGGGAGACAGCCCCAGCATTTT.

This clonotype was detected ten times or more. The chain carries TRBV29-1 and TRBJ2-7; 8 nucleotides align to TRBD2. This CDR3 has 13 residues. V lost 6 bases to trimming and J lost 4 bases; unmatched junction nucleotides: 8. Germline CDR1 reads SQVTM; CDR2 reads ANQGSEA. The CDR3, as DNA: TGCAGCGTAGATCTACGGGGGGGTTACGAGCAGTACTTC. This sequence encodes CSVDLRGGYEQYF.

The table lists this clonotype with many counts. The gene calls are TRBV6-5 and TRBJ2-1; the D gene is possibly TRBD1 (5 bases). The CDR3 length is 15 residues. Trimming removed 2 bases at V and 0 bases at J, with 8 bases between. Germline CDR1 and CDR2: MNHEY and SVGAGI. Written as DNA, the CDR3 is TGTGCCAGCAGTTACGGTCAGGGCTCCTACAATGAGCAGTTCTTC. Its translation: CASSYGQGSYNEQFF.

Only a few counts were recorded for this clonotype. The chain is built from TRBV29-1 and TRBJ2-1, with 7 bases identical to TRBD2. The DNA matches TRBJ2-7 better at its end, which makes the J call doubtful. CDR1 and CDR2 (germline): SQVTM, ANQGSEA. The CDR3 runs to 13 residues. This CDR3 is CSVLSGAYNEQYF. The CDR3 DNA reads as TGCAGCGTTTTGAGCGGGGCCTACAATGAGCAGTACTTC.

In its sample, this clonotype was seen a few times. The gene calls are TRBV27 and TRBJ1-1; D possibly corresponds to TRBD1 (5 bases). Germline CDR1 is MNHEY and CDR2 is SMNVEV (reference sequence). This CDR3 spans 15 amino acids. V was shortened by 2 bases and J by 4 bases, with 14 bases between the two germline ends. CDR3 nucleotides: TGTGCCAGCAGTTTACAGGGTGTGTGGGTCACTGAAGCTTTCTTT. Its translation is CASSLQGVWVTEAFF.